This passage covers 6 T cell receptor beta chains from one sample sequenced in a study of post-analysis software for immune sequencing data. Antigens for these TCRs are unknown. Unique molecular identifiers featured in each of the TCR beta cDNA libraries. TCRdb fed the PCR reads into MiXCR, producing one record per CDR3 protein. The sample has 450,000 to 700,000 distinct CDR3 sequences; roughly 46% are singletons. Study-level findings and limits: Patients had higher frequencies than controls of about five TRBV segments, including TRBV5-6, TRBV5-1 and TRBV20-1.

Sequenced sample: blood. The receptors stem from a girl under 18 with multiple sclerosis.

This chain joins TRBV4-2 and TRBJ1-2; TRBD1 agrees at 8 bases. Trimming cost V 2 bases and J 3 bases; bases outside gene matches: 14. Germline V gene data show CDR1 as LGHNA and CDR2 as YNFKEQ. This CDR3 contains 18 residues. The CDR3 protein is CASSQLLGQGGRDYGYTF. CDR3 nucleotide sequence: TGTGCCAGCAGCCAACTCCTCGGACAGGGCGGCCGGGACTATGGCTACACCTTC.

This chain connects TRBV24-1 to TRBJ2-7; weak D call: TRBD2 (7 bases). Between the trimmed V and J ends, which lost 0 bases and 3 bases, there was a span of 11 bases. This CDR3 spans 15 amino acids. Germline V CDR1 and CDR2: KGHDR, SFDVKD. CDR3 in DNA: TGTGCCACCAGTGATTTGAGGGGGGGTGTCTACGAGCAGTACTTC. Protein sequence: CATSDLRGGVYEQYF.

The chain carries TRBV9 and TRBJ1-1; D uncertain. Trimming removed 7 bases from V and 2 bases from J, with 12 bases in between. Germline values: CDR1 SGDLS, CDR2 YYNGEE. This CDR3 is built from 13 residues. The CDR3 here is CASGRGSNTEAFF. In DNA form, the CDR3 reads TGTGCCAGCGGGCGAGGGTCCAACACTGAAGCTTTCTTT.

The chain has TRBV20-1 and TRBJ1-1; tentatively, D is TRBD1 (5 bases). CDR1 and CDR2 from the germline V gene are DFQATT and SNEGSKA (reference sequence). V lost 4 bases and J 3 bases, leaving 9 bases between the germline ends. There are 12 residues in the CDR3. This CDR3 reads CSAKGWDTEAFF. DNA of the CDR3: TGCAGTGCTAAGGGGTGGGACACTGAAGCTTTCTTT.

This clonotype was seen a handful of times. This chain connects TRBV20-1 to TRBJ2-7; 12 nucleotides align to TRBD2. V was pared by 6 bases and J by 1 base, with 4 bases of the junction left unmatched. This CDR3 contains 14 residues. CDR1 DFQATT and CDR2 SNEGSKA come from the germline V gene (reference sequence). The CDR3 DNA sequence: TGCAGTGCAGATCTAGCGGGAGGGTCCTACGAGCAGTACTTC. Amino acids: CSADLAGGSYEQYF.

This sequence joins TRBV27 and TRBJ1-2; the D gene is possibly TRBD1 (5 bases). The CDR3 is 15 residues long. V lost 0 bases, J lost 8 bases, and 16 bases lay in between. Germline CDR1 MNHEY, CDR2 SMNVEV (reference sequence). CDR3 sequence (DNA): TGTGCCAGCAGTTTATCGATCGGGGGAAGGGAAGGCTACACCTTC. It codes for CASSLSIGGREGYTF.